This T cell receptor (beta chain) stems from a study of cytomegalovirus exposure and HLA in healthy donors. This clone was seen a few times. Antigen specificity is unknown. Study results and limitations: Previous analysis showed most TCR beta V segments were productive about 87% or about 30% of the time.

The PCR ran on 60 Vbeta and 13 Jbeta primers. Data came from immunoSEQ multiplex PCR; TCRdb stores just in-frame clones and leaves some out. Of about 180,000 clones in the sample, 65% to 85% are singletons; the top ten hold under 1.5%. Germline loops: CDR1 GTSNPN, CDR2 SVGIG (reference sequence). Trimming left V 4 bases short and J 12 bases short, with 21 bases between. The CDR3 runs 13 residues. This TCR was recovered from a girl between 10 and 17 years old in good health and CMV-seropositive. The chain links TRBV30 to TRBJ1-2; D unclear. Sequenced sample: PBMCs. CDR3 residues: CAWTSQVGAMHTF. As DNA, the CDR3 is TGTGCCTGGACATCGCAGGTCGGCGCTATGCACACCTTC.